The 5 T cell receptor beta chains in this list originate from one sample, sequenced in a study of shared clonotypes between healthy human individuals. Naive CD8 populations comprised CD45RO-negative cells positively selected for CCR7, excluding terminally differentiated effector memory CD45RA+ cells. Only in-frame clones appear in the TCRdb table, and some are missing; sequencing was by immunoSEQ multiplex PCR. This table holds roughly 2,000,000 clones, about 95% found once. The source material was naive CD8+ T cells sorted from blood. All receptors derive from a man aged 18 to 29 in good health.

The genes are TRBV30 and TRBJ2-6; possible D gene TRBD2, 6 bases. The CDR3 consists of 13 residues. The germline V and J ends were trimmed by 1 base and 9 bases, with 10 bases remaining between them. CDR1 GTSNPN and CDR2 SVGIG come from the germline V gene (reference sequence). Here the CDR3 reads CAWSGAEGNVLTF. CDR3 nucleotide sequence: TGTGCCTGGAGTGGGGCGGAGGGCAACGTCCTGACTTTC.

The chain links TRBV6-1 to TRBJ1-2; unclear D gene. Trimming removed 2 bases from V and 4 bases from J, with 14 bases in between. This CDR3 comprises 15 residues. From germline, CDR1 is MNHNS and CDR2 SASEGT. CDR3 in amino acids: CASSELSGVSYGYTF. CDR3 nucleotide sequence: TGTGCCAGCAGTGAACTTTCCGGGGTCAGCTATGGCTACACCTTC.

The chain is built from TRBV7-9 and TRBJ1-1; weak D call: TRBD1 (5 bases). In germline, CDR1 is SEHNR, CDR2 FQNEAQ (reference sequence). Trimming took off 5 bases at V and 14 bases at J, with 12 bases between the two ends. The CDR3 has 10 residues. The CDR3 DNA sequence: TGTGCCAGCAGCCGAGCGGGGGGGTTCTTT. This codes for CASSRAGGFF.

This clone was picked up one time. V gene TRBV7-2 combines with J gene TRBJ2-1; D gene unclear. This CDR3 is built from 14 residues. Trimming left V 7 bases short and J 9 bases short, with 19 bases between. The germline V gene encodes CDR1 SGHTA and CDR2 FQGNSA. CDR3: CASIYSLESGEQFF. In DNA, the CDR3 is TGTGCCAGCATCTACAGCCTGGAGTCAGGTGAGCAGTTCTTC.

The rearrangement uses TRBV9 and TRBJ1-2; D unresolved. The CDR3 loop spans 14 amino acids. The V and J ends lost 0 bases and 4 bases respectively, with 10 bases between them. CDR1 and CDR2 (germline): SGDLS, YYNGEE. This chain's CDR3 is CASSVAGVGYGYTF. CDR3 sequence (DNA): TGTGCCAGCAGCGTAGCCGGGGTTGGCTATGGCTACACCTTC.